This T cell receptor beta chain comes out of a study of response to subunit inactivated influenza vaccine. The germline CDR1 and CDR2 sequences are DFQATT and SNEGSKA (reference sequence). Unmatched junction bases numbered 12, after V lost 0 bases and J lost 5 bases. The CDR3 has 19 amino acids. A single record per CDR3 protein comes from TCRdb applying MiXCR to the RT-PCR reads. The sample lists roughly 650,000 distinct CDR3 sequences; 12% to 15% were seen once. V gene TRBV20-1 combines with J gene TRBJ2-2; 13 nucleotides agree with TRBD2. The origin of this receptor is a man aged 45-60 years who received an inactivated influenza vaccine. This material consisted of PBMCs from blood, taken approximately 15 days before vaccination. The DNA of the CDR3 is TGCAGTGCTAGAGATCTTAGGACTAGCGGGGGAATGGGAACCGGGGAGCTGTTTTTT. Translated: CSARDLRTSGGMGTGELFF.